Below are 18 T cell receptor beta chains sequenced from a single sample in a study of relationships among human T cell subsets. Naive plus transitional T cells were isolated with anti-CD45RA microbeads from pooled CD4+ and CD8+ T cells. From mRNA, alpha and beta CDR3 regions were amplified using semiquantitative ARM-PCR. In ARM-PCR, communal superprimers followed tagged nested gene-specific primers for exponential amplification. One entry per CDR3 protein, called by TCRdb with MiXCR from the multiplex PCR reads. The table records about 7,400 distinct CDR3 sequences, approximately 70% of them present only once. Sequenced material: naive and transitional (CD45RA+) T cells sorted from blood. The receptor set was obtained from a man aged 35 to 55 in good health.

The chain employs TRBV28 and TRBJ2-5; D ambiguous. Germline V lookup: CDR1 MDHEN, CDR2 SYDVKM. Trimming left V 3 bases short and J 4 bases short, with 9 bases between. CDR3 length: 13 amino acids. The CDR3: CASSLVQPETQYF. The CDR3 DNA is TGTGCCAGCAGTTTGGTCCAGCCAGAGACCCAGTACTTC.

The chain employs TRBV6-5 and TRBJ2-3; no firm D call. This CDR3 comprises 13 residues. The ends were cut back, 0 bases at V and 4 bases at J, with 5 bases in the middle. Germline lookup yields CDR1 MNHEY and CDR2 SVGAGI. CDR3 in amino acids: CASSYSRSDTQYF. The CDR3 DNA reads TGTGCCAGCAGTTACTCGAGGTCAGATACGCAGTATTTT.

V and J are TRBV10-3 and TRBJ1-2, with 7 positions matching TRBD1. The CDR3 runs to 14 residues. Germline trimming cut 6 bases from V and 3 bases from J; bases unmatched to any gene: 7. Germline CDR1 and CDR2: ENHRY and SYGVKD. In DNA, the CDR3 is TGTGCCATCAGCCCGGGACAGCCTGACTATGGCTACACCTTC. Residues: CAISPGQPDYGYTF.

CDR3 bases: TGTGCCTGGAGTGTACGGGTTGATGAGCAGTTCTTC. This codes for CAWSVRVDEQFF. The rearrangement uses TRBV30 and TRBJ2-1; the D is unclear. Trimming took off 0 bases at V and 8 bases at J, with 8 bases between the two ends. The CDR3 covers 12 residues. Germline CDR1 is GTSNPN and CDR2 is SVGIG (reference sequence).

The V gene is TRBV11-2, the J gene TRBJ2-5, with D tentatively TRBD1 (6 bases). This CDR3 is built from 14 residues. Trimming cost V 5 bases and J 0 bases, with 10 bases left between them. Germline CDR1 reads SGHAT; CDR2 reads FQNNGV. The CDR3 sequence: CASSPWTDQETQYF. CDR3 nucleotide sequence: TGTGCCAGCAGCCCCTGGACAGACCAAGAGACCCAGTACTTC. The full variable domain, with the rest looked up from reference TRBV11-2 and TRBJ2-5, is EAGVAQSPRYKIIEKRQSVAFWCNPISGHATLYWYQQILGQGPKLLIQFQNNGVVDDSQLPKDRFSAERLKGVDSTLKIQPAKLEDSAVYLCASSPWTDQETQYFGPGTRLLVL.

This CDR3 is CASSQTGASTDTQYF. In DNA, the CDR3 is TGTGCCAGCAGCCAGACAGGGGCCAGCACAGATACGCAGTATTTT. V gene TRBV6-5 combines with J gene TRBJ2-3; TRBD1 aligns across 8 bases. Germline V lookup: CDR1 MNHEY, CDR2 SVGAGI. The CDR3 runs to 15 residues. Unmatched junction bases numbered 5, after V lost 6 bases and J lost 0 bases.

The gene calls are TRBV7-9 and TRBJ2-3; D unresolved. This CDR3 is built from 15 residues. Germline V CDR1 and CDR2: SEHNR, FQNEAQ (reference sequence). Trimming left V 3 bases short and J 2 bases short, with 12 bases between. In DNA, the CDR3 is TGTGCCAGCAGCTTCGCAGCAGTGACCACAGATACGCAGTATTTT. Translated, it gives CASSFAAVTTDTQYF.

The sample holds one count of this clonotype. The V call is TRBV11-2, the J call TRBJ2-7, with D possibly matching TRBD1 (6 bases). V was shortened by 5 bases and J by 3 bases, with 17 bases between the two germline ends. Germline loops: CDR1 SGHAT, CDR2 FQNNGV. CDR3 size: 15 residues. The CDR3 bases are TGTGCCAGCAGCCCGTCGGACAGCCCGAACTACGAGCAGTACTTC. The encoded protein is CASSPSDSPNYEQYF. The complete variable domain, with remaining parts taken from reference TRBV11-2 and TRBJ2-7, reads EAGVAQSPRYKIIEKRQSVAFWCNPISGHATLYWYQQILGQGPKLLIQFQNNGVVDDSQLPKDRFSAERLKGVDSTLKIQPAKLEDSAVYLCASSPSDSPNYEQYFGPGTRLTVT.

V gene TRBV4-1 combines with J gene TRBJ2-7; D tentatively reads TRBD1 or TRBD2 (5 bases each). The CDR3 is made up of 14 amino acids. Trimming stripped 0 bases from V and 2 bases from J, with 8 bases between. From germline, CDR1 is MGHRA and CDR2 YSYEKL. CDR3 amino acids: CASSQDQGPYEQYF. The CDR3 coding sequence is TGCGCCAGCAGCCAAGATCAGGGACCCTACGAGCAGTACTTC.

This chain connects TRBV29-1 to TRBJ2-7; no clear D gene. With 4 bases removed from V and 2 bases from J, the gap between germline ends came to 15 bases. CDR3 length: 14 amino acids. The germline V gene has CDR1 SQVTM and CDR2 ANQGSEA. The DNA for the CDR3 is TGCAGCGTTGCACGATCTACAGTTACCTACGAGCAGTACTTC. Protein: CSVARSTVTYEQYF.

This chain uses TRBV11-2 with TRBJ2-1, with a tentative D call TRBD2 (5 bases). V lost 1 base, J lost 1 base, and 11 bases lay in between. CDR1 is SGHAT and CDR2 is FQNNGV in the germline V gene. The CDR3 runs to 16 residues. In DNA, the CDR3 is TGTGCCAGCAGCTTAGGAATCGGAGGTTCCTACAATGAGCAGTTCTTC. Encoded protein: CASSLGIGGSYNEQFF.

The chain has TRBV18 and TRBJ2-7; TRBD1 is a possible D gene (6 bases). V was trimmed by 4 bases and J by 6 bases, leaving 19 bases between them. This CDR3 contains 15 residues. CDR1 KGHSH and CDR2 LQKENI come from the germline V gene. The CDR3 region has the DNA TGTGCCAGCTCACGGACAGCCGCCGGAGGTAGCGAGCAGTACTTC. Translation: CASSRTAAGGSEQYF.

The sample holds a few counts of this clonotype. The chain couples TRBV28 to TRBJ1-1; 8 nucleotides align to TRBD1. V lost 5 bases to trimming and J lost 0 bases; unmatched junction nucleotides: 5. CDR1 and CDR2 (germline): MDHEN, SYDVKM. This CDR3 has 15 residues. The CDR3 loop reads CASSTYRGMNTEAFF. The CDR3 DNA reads TGTGCCAGCAGTACCTACAGGGGGATGAACACTGAAGCTTTCTTT.

The CDR3 DNA follows: TGCAGTGCTAGCCGGGCAGTTTGGGGGAATCAGCCCCAGCATTTT. This encodes CSASRAVWGNQPQHF. The chain combines TRBV20-1 with TRBJ1-5; D is possibly TRBD1 (5 bases). Germline assignment: CDR1 DFQATT and CDR2 SNEGSKA (reference sequence). V was trimmed by 3 bases and J by 4 bases, leaving 16 bases between them. This CDR3 has 15 amino acids.

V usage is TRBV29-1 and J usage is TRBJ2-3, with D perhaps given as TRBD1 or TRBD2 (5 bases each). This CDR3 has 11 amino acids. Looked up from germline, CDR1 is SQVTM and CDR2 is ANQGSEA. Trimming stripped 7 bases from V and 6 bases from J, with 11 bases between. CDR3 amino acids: CSAGTADTQYF. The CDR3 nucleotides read TGCAGCGCCGGGACGGCCGATACGCAGTATTTT.

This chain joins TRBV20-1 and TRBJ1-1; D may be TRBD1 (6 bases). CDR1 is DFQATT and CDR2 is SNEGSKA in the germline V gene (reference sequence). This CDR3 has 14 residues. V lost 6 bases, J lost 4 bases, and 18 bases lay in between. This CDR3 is CSADPQGRGTEAFF. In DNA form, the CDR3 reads TGCAGTGCAGATCCCCAGGGGCGTGGCACTGAAGCTTTCTTT.

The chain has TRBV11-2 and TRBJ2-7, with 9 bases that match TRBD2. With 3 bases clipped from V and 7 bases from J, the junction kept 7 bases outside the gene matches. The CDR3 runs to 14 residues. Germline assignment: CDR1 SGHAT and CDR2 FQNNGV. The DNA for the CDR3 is TGTGCCAGCAGCTTCGCGGGGGGGCCTCAAGAGCAGTACTTC. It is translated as CASSFAGGPQEQYF.

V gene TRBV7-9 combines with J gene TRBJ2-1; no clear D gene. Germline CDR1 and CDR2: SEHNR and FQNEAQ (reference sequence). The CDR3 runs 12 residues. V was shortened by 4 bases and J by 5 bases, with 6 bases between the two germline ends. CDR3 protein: CASSSADNEQFF. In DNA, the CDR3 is TGTGCCAGCAGCTCCGCGGACAATGAGCAGTTCTTC.